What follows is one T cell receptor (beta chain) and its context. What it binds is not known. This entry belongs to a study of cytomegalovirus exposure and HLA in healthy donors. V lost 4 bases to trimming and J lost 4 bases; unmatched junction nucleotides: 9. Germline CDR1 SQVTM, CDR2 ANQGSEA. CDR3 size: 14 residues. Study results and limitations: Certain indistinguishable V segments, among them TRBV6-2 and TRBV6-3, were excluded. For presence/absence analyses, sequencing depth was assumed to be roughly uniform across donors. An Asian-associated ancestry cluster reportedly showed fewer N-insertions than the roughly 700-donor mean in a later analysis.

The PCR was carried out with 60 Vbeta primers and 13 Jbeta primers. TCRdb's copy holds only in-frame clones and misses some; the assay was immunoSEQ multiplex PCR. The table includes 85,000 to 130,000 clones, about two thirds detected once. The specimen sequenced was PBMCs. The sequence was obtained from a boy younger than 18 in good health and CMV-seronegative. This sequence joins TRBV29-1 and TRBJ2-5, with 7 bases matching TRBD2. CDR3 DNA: TGCAGCGTTGCGCGCGGGGGTGAGAGAGAGACCCAGTACTTC. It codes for CSVARGGERETQYF.